These T cell receptor beta chains were read from a single sample in a study of blood T cells in healthy people across ages. MiXCR, run by TCRdb on the 5' RACE reads, gives a single entry per CDR3 protein. The sample has more than 1,000,000 distinct CDR3 sequences, roughly 24% seen once. The same data also went into a second study, on T cells of mothers and their children.

Sequences were obtained from blood. These receptors originate from a girl aged 2-10 years in good health. The CDR3 runs from the conserved cysteine through the conserved F or W. Each record gives: D gene, V gene, J gene, clone size, CDR3 DNA, CDR3 protein. D genes are given only for firm matches. Expanded clones get a size class; other rows say once, few or many, or leave the size out.

d_call: TRBD2; v_call: TRBV2; j_call: TRBJ2-7; clone_size: few; cdr3_nt: TGTGCCAGCAAGCTAGCGGGAGGGGTCGAGCAGTACTTC; cdr3_aa: CASKLAGGVEQYF
d_call: -; v_call: TRBV20-1; j_call: TRBJ2-1; clone_size: few; cdr3_nt: TGCAGTGCTAGAGATTTAGGGAACGGAAGGGGGTGGGATGAGCAGTTCTTC; cdr3_aa: CSARDLGNGRGWDEQFF
d_call: -; v_call: TRBV4-3; j_call: TRBJ1-2; clone_size: -; cdr3_nt: TGCGCCAGCAGCCAAGACAGGATACCAGGGGACTATGGCTACACCTTC; cdr3_aa: CASSQDRIPGDYGYTF
d_call: -; v_call: TRBV11-3; j_call: TRBJ2-3; clone_size: few; cdr3_nt: TGTGCCAGCACTCGGGGGGCCCCTGAGGGAACAGATACGCAGTATTTT; cdr3_aa: CASTRGAPEGTDTQYF
d_call: -; v_call: TRBV4-3; j_call: TRBJ2-7; clone_size: many; cdr3_nt: TGCGCCAGCAGCCAAGATCGGGGCCACGAGCAGTACTTC; cdr3_aa: CASSQDRGHEQYF
d_call: -; v_call: TRBV6-1; j_call: TRBJ1-1; clone_size: few; cdr3_nt: TGTGCCAGCTCCCCCCGCGGGGCTGCCCTTTCCATAGAAGCTTTCTTT; cdr3_aa: CASSPRGAALSIEAFF
d_call: -; v_call: TRBV5-1; j_call: TRBJ2-7; clone_size: few; cdr3_nt: TGCGCCAGCAGCTTGGACGGCGGGGACGAGCAGTACTTC; cdr3_aa: CASSLDGGDEQYF
d_call: -; v_call: TRBV5-6; j_call: TRBJ2-7; clone_size: few; cdr3_nt: TGTGCCAGCAGCCGCGGGGCAATTTACGAGCAGTACTTC; cdr3_aa: CASSRGAIYEQYF
d_call: TRBD1; v_call: TRBV4-3; j_call: TRBJ2-1; clone_size: -; cdr3_nt: TGCGCCAGCATGGATGACAGGGTGTACAATGAGCAGTTCTTC; cdr3_aa: CASMDDRVYNEQFF
d_call: TRBD2; v_call: TRBV7-2; j_call: TRBJ2-5; clone_size: few; cdr3_nt: TGTGCCATCCGGTCGGGGGGGCAAGAGACCCAGTACTTC; cdr3_aa: CAIRSGGQETQYF
d_call: TRBD2; v_call: TRBV4-3; j_call: TRBJ2-1; clone_size: -; cdr3_nt: TGCGCCAGCAGCCAAGATAGTCGGCCGGGGGGTGAGCAGTTCTTC; cdr3_aa: CASSQDSRPGGEQFF
d_call: -; v_call: TRBV28; j_call: TRBJ2-7; clone_size: -; cdr3_nt: TGTGCCAGCAGTCGAACCGACGGCGGGTACTACGAGCAGTACTTC; cdr3_aa: CASSRTDGGYYEQYF
d_call: -; v_call: TRBV20-1; j_call: TRBJ2-1; clone_size: -; cdr3_nt: TGCAGTGCTAGTCAAGAGAGCAATGAGCAGTTCTTC; cdr3_aa: CSASQESNEQFF
d_call: TRBD1; v_call: TRBV5-1; j_call: TRBJ2-5; clone_size: -; cdr3_nt: TGCGCCAGCAGCCCGCAGGCGGAAGGACAGGGACGGTTCTTC; cdr3_aa: CASSPQAEGQGRFF
d_call: TRBD2; v_call: TRBV13; j_call: TRBJ2-5; clone_size: -; cdr3_nt: TGTGCCAGCAGCTACCGGGGTAGCGGGGAGGGTGAGACCCAGTACTTC; cdr3_aa: CASSYRGSGEGETQYF
d_call: -; v_call: TRBV9; j_call: TRBJ1-3; clone_size: -; cdr3_nt: TGTGCCAGCAGCGTAGACCTCGACAGAAACACCATATATTTT; cdr3_aa: CASSVDLDRNTIYF
d_call: TRBD2; v_call: TRBV29-1; j_call: TRBJ2-3; clone_size: -; cdr3_nt: TGCAGCGTTGAAGATCAAGGCGGGAGGGCCCCAGATACGCAGTATTTT; cdr3_aa: CSVEDQGGRAPDTQYF
d_call: TRBD1; v_call: TRBV5-1; j_call: TRBJ2-7; clone_size: few; cdr3_nt: TGCGCCAGCAGCTTATACGAACAGGGGGCTCGCGAGCAGTACTTC; cdr3_aa: CASSLYEQGAREQYF
d_call: -; v_call: TRBV29-1; j_call: TRBJ1-4; clone_size: few; cdr3_nt: TGCAGCGTTGGGACATCCGGAAAACTGTTTTTT; cdr3_aa: CSVGTSGKLFF